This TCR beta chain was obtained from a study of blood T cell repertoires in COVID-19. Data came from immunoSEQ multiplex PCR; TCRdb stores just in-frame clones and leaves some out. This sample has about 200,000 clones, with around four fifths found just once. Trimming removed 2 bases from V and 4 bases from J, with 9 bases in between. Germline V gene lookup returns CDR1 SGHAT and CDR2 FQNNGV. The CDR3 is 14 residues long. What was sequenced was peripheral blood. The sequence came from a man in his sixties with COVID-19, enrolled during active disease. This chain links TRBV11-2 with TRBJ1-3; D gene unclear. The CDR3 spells CASSLWAAGNTIYF. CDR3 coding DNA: TGTGCCAGCAGCTTATGGGCTGCGGGAAACACCATATATTTT.